This TCR beta chain originates from a study of cytomegalovirus exposure and HLA in healthy donors. Comment on this clone: As yet, its antigen is unknown.

J gave up 4 bases and V 4 bases, and 3 bases lay outside the gene matches. The CDR3 is made up of 14 amino acids. Germline CDR1 and CDR2: SGHRS and YFSETQ. The study's findings and limits: In an earlier analysis, productive rearrangement rates for most beta V segments clustered near 87% or 30%. Reportedly, cytomegalovirus status was diagnosed with high sensitivity and specificity. In vitro work confirmed that three CMV-associated chains recognize CMV antigens. Among the most significant clusters, several appeared linked to common viral pathogens in a later analysis.

13 Jbeta primers and 60 Vbeta primers were used for the PCR. Repertoires were generated with immunoSEQ multiplex PCR, while TCRdb's copy carries only in-frame clones and drops some. The sample has under 150,000 clones, 82% seen once; the top ten hold around 2.5%. Input material: PBMCs. The sequence derives from a woman between 18 and 29 years old in good health and CMV-seronegative. The chain joins TRBV5-1 to TRBJ1-1, with 11 bases matching TRBD1. CDR3: CASSAGTGGTEAFF. DNA for the CDR3: TGCGCCAGCAGCGCCGGGACAGGGGGCACTGAAGCTTTCTTT. Filled out from reference TRBV5-1 and TRBJ1-1, the complete variable domain reads KAGVTQTPRYLIKTRGQQVTLSCSPISGHRSVSWYQQTPGQGLQFLFEYFSETQRNKGNFPGRFSGRQFSNSRSEMNVSTLELGDSALYLCASSAGTGGTEAFFGQGTRLTVV.